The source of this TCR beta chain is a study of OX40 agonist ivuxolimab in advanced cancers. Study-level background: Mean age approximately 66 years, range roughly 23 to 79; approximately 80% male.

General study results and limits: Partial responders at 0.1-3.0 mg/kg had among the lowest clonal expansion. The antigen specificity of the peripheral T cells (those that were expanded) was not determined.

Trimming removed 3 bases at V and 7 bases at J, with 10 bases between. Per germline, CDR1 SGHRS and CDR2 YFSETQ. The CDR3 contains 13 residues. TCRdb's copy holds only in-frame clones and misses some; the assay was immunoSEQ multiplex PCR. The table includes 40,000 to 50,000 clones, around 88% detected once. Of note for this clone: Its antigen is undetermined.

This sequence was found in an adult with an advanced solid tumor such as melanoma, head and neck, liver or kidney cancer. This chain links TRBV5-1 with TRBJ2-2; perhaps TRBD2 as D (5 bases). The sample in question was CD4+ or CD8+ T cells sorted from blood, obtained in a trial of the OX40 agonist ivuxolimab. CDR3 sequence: CASSYSGGGELFF. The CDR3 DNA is TGCGCCAGCAGCTACTCTGGAGGCGGGGAGCTGTTTTTT.